One T cell receptor beta chain is described in this entry. No antigen is known for it. This CDR3 is built from 14 residues. V gave up 7 bases and J gave up 6 bases; unmatched junction bases: 7. The germline gives CDR1 MNHEY, CDR2 SVGAGI. The entry originates in a study of T cell responses to AZD1222 COVID-19 vaccine. Study-level background: Second-dose schedules of about 4 or about 12 weeks were combined.

Profiling relied on immunoSEQ multiplex PCR, and the TCRdb table lists in-frame clones only, not all of them. Altogether approximately 190,000 clones are present, under 95% being singletons, with the ten largest covering more than 0.75%. Study results and limitations: A mostly white British donor set with more females was recruited, and clonal diversity was possibly underestimated. Compared with day 0, the breadth and depth of the Spike-specific TCR repertoire rose significantly after two doses of AZD1222. Reportedly, nearly half the spike-specific TCRs target unmutated variant regions.

The sequence was collected from an adult in good health. J is TRBJ2-1 and V is TRBV6-5; the match to TRBD2 covers 9 bases. The starting material was peripheral blood, obtained on day 0 of AZD1222 vaccination. The CDR3: CASKALAGSNEQFF. The DNA of the CDR3 is TGTGCCAGCAAGGCGCTAGCGGGGTCCAATGAGCAGTTCTTC.